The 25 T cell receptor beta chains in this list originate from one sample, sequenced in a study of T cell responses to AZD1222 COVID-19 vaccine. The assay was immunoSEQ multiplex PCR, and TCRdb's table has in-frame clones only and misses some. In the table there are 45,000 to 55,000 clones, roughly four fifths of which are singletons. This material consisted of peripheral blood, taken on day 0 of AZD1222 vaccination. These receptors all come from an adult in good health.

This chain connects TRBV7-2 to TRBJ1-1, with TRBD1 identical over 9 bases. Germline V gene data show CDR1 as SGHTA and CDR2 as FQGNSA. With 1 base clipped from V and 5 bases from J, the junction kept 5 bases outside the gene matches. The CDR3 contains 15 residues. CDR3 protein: CASSLGGQGLTEAFF. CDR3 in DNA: TGTGCCAGCAGCTTAGGGGGACAGGGATTGACTGAAGCTTTCTTT.

CDR3 residues: CATTPWGTQNTEAFF. CDR3 coding DNA: TGTGCCACCACCCCCTGGGGGACCCAGAACACTGAAGCTTTCTTT. The gene calls are TRBV6-5 and TRBJ1-1, with D perhaps matching TRBD1 (5 bases). Germline V CDR1 and CDR2: MNHEY, SVGAGI. Trimming cost V 10 bases and J 1 base, with 19 bases left between them. The CDR3 consists of 15 residues.

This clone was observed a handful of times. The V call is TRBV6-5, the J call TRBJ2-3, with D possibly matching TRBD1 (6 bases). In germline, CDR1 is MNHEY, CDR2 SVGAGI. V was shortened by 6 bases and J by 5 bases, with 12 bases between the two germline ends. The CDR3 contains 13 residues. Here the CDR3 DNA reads TGTGCCAGCAGAGAGTTACAGGGAGATACGCAGTATTTT. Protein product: CASRELQGDTQYF.

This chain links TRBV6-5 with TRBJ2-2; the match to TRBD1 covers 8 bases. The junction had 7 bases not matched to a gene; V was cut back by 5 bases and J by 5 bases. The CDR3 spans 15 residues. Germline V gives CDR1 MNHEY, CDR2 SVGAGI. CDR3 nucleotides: TGTGCCAGCAGTAATGGACAGGGTTTTACCGGGGAGCTGTTTTTT. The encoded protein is CASSNGQGFTGELFF.

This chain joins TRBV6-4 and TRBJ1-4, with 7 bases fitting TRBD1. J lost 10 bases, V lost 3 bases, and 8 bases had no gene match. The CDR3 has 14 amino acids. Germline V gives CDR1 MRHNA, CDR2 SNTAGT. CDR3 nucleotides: TGTGCCAGCAGTGAAGGGGGCGCCCAGGGAAAACTGTTTTTT. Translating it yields CASSEGGAQGKLFF.

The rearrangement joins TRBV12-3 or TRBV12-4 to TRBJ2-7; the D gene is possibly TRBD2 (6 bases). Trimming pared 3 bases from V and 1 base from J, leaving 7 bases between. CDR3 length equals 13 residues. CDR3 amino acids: CASSFGRSYEQYF. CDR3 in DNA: TGTGCCAGCAGTTTTGGGAGGTCCTACGAGCAGTACTTC.

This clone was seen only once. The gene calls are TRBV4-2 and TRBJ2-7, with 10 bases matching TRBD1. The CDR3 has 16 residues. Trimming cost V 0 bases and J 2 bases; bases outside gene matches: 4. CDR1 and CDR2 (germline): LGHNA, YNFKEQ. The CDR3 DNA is TGTGCCAGCAGCCAAGATGGGACAGGGGTAACCTACGAGCAGTACTTC. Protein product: CASSQDGTGVTYEQYF.

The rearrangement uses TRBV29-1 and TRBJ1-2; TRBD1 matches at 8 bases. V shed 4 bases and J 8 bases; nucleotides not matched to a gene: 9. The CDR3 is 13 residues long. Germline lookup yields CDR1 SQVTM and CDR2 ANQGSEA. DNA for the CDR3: TGCAGCGTTGTGGAGACAGGGGATCGCGGCTACACCTTC. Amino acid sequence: CSVVETGDRGYTF.

CDR3 bases: TGTGCCAGTAGCATTGGGACCGGGCGGGCCTACGAGCAGTACTTC. This encodes CASSIGTGRAYEQYF. The J gene is TRBJ2-7, the V gene TRBV19; D is perhaps TRBD1 or TRBD2 (5 bases each). The CDR3 runs to 15 residues. V lost 6 bases, J lost 2 bases, and 17 bases lay in between. Germline values: CDR1 LNHDA, CDR2 SQIVND (reference sequence).

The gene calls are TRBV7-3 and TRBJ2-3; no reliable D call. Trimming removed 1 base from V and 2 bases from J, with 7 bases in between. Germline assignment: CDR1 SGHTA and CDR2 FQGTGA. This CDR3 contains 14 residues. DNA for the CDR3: TGTGCCAGCAGCTTAAGCAAGACCACAGATACGCAGTATTTT. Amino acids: CASSLSKTTDTQYF. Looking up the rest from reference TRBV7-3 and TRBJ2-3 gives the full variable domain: GAGVSQTPSNKVTEKGKYVELRCDPISGHTALYWYRQSLGQGPEFLIYFQGTGAADDSGLPNDRFFAVRPEGSVSTLKIQRTERGDSAVYLCASSLSKTTDTQYFGPGTRLTVL.

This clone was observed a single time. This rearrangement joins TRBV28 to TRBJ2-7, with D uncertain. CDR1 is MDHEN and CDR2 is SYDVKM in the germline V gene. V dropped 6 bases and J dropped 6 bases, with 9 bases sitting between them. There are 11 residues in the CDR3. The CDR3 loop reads CASRGFSEQYF. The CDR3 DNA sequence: TGTGCCAGCAGGGGATTCTCCGAGCAGTACTTC. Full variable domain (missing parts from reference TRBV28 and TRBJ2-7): DVKVTQSSRYLVKRTGEKVFLECVQDMDHENMFWYRQDPGLGLRLIYFSYDVKMKEKGDIPEGYSVSREKKERFSLILESASTNQTSMYLCASRGFSEQYFGPGTRLTVT.

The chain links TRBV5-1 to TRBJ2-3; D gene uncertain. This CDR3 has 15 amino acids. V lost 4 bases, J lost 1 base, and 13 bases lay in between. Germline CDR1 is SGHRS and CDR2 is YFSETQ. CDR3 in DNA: TGCGCCAGCAGCCCATCTGGGCACCGCACAGATACGCAGTATTTT. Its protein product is CASSPSGHRTDTQYF.

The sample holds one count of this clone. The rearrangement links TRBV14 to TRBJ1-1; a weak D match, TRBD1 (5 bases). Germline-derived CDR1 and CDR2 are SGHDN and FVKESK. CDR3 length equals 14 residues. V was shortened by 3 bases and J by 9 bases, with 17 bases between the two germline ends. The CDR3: CASSQTAGVTKAFF. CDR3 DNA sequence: TGTGCCAGCAGCCAGACGGCGGGGGTTACTAAAGCTTTCTTT.

The CDR3 DNA is TGTGCCAGCAGCAAAGCAAGCCCAGGGGAGAGAGTTTTATCTGGAAACACCATATATTTT. Translating gives CASSKASPGERVLSGNTIYF. This chain uses TRBV21-1 with TRBJ1-3; TRBD1 was called by the table and not checked on the DNA. TRBV21-1 is noted as a pseudogene. The CDR3 has 20 residues.

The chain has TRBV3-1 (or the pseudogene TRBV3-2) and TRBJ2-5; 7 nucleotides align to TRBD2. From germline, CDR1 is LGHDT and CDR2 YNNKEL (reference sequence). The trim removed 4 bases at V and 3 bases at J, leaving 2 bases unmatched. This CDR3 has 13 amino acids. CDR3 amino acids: CASSRLAEETQYF. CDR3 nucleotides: TGTGCCAGCAGCCGACTAGCCGAAGAGACCCAGTACTTC.

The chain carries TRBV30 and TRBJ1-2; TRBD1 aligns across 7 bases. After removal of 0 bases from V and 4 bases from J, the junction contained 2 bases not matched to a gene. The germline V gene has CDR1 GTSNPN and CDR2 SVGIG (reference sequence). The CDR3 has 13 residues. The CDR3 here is CAWSVTGVYGYTF. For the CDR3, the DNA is TGTGCCTGGAGTGTAACAGGGGTCTATGGCTACACCTTC.

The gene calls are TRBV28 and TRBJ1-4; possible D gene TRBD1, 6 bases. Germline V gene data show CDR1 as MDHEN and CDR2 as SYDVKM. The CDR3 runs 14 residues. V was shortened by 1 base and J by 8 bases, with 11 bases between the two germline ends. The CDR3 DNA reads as TGTGCCAGCAGTTTATCGGGGGGCGCGGAAAAACTGTTTTTT. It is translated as CASSLSGGAEKLFF.

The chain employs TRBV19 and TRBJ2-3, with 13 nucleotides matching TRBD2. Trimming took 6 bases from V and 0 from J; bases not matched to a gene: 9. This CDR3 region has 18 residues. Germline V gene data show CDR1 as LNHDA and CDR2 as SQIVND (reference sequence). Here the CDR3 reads CASSAGLAGEPSTDTQYF. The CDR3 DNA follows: TGTGCCAGTAGCGCCGGACTAGCGGGGGAGCCTAGCACAGATACGCAGTATTTT.

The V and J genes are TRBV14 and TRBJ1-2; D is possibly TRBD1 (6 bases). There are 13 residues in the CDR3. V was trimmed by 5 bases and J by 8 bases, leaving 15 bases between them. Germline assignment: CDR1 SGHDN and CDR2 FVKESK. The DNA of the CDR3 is TGTGCCAGCAGCTCTATAGGGGGTCCGGGCTACACCTTC. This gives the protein CASSSIGGPGYTF. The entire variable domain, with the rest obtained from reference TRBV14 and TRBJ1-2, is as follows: EAGVTQFPSHSVIEKGQTVTLRCDPISGHDNLYWYRRVMGKEIKFLLHFVKESKQDESGMPNNRFLAERTGGTYSTLKVQPAELEDSGVYFCASSSIGGPGYTFGSGTRLTVV.

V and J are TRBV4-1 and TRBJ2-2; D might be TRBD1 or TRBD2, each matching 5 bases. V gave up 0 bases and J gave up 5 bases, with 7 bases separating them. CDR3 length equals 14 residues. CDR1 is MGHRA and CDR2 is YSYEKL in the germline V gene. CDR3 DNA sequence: TGCGCCAGCAGCCAAGATTGGGGGACCGGGGAGCTGTTTTTT. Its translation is CASSQDWGTGELFF.

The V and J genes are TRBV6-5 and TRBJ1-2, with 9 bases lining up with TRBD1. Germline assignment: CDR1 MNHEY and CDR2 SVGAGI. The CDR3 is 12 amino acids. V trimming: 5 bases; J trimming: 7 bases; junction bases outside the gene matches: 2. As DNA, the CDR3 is TGTGCCAGCAGTCCGACAGGGGGTGGCTACACCTTC. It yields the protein CASSPTGGGYTF.

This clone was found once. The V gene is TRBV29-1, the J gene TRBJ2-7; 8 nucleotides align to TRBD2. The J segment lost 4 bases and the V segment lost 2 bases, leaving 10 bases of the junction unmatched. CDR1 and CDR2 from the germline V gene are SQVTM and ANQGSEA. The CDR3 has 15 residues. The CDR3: CSVESDREGRYEQYF. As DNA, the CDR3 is TGCAGCGTTGAATCTGACCGGGAGGGCCGATACGAGCAGTACTTC.

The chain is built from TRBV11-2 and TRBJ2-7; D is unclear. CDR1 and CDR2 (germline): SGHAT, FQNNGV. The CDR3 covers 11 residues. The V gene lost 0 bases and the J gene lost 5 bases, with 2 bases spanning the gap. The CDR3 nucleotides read TGTGCCAGCAGCTTAGAGAACGAGCAGTACTTC. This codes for CASSLENEQYF.

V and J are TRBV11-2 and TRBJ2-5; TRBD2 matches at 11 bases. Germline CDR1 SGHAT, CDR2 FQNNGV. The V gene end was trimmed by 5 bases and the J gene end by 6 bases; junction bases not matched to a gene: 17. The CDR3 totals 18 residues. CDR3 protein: CASSTLALSGGVVKTQYF. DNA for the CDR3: TGTGCCAGCAGCACCCTCGCCCTTAGCGGGGGGGTGGTAAAGACCCAGTACTTC.

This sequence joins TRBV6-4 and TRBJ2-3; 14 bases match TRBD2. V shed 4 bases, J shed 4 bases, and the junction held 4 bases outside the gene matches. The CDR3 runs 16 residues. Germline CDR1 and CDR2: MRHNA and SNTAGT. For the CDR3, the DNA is TGTGCCAGCAGTGCCTCGGGACTAGCGGGGGCAGATACGCAGTATTTT. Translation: CASSASGLAGADTQYF.